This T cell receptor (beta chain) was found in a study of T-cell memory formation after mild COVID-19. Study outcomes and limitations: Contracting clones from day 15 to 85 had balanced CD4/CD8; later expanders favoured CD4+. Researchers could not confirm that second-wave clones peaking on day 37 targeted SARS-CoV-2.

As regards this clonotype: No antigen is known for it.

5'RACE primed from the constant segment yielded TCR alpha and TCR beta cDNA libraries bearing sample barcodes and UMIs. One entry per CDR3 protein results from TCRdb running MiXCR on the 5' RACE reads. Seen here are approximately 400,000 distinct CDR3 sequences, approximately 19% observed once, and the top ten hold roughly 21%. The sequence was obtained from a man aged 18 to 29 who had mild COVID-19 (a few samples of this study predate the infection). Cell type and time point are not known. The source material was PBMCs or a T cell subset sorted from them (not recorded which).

The CDR3 DNA is TGTGCCAGCAGCTTCCTGGTGGCGAACACCGGGGAGCTGTTTTTT. Translated, it gives CASSFLVANTGELFF. This rearrangement joins TRBV5-8 to TRBJ2-2; no clear D. The CDR3 spans 15 residues. Per the germline V gene, CDR1 is SGHTS and CDR2 is YDEGEE. Trimming shortened V by 2 bases and J by 0 bases, and 8 bases separated the two germline ends.